This T cell receptor (beta chain) is from a study of beta chain features in type 1 diabetes. Expressed TCRB transcripts were sequenced because the entire RNA isolate underwent reverse transcription. TCRdb keeps only in-frame clones here, not all; method: immunoSEQ multiplex PCR. The data hold tens of thousands of clones, with around 68% observed a single time. As concerns this clone: Its matching antigen is unknown.

Sorted CD4+ subsets: naive, central memory, regulatory, stem cell-like memory (CD45RO/CCR7/CD25/CD127/CD95/CD27 panel). Overall study findings and caveats: Sequencing of cDNA might inflate the share of cells that strongly express TCR. There were fewer insertions and more deletions at the VDJ junctions of type 1 diabetes patients. Among all four CD4+ subsets, Type 1 diabetes patients had TCRB CDR3s that were moderately but significantly shorter. A closer apparent resemblance between naive, central memory and Treg TCRB repertoires was seen in patients than in healthy donors.

Looked up from germline, CDR1 is SGHNT and CDR2 is YYREEE (reference sequence). Trimming took off 4 bases at V and 3 bases at J, with 17 bases between the two ends. The CDR3 is made up of 15 amino acids. The receptor was isolated from a man aged 18 to 35 with type 1 diabetes. Sample: Tregs from blood. V and J are TRBV5-4 and TRBJ2-7, with D possibly being TRBD1 (6 bases). The CDR3 region has the DNA TGTGCCAGCAGCCCAGTTTCAGGGGCCTACTACGAGCAGTACTTC. Translating it yields CASSPVSGAYYEQYF.